This T cell receptor beta chain was retrieved from a study of blood T cell repertoires in COVID-19 (dated by TCRdb to about 2020). Describing the broader study: Collaborator samples came from the United States, Italy and Spain and covered acute and convalescent phases of COVID-19. The prospective study material was composed of cDNA or gDNA derived from T cells, B-cell-depleted T cells, or PBMCs. The dataset comprised deeply sampled blood TCRbeta repertoires from subjects exposed to, actively infected with, or recovered from COVID-19. The repertoires were made available in a free public database intended to serve as a resource for research on the immune response to SARS-CoV-2. The samples were drawn from the first 160 participants of the ongoing ImmuneRACE study and from under 1,500 subjects provided by 6 global collaborators. The sample metadata nearly always contained a de-identified subject ID, COVID-19 status, age in years and sex. Where available, HLA class I and class II types were obtained from metadata supplied by the sample provider rather than from assay-based typing.

From the cysteine through the phenylalanine, the CDR3 covers 14 amino acids. Of the read, only the CDR3 DNA is kept; its 42 bases are in frame from base 1. Via the germline V gene (reference sequence), CDR1 is LNHDA and CDR2 SQIVND. Relative to germline, V is missing 3 bases and J is missing 4 bases, with 3 bases of the junction outside any gene match. TCRbeta CDR3 regions were amplified from genomic DNA using the immunoSEQ Assay, a bias-controlled multiplex PCR. The paper's processing steps were these. The number of nucleated cells in each sample was estimated by amplification of reference gene primers within the assay. To quantify the absolute abundance of each unique TCRbeta CDR3 rearrangement, sequence reads were collapsed and filtered. For each sample, productive Simpson clonality was calculated as the square root of Simpson's diversity index over productive rearrangements. This is the immuneACCESS table as TCRdb keeps it, with only in-frame sequences that have V and J called. A part of the clones is gone; compared with another copy, unresolved V genes explain less than half, and the rest is unexplained. That table supplies the V and J calls and clone size; D and trimming were determined from the DNA. The sample data list 320,000 or so clones, and about 89% of these were observed just once. The ten largest clones represent around 4.8% of the sample.

Participants in the prospective study were enrolled through a virtual design, were aged about 18 to 90 years, and lived in fewer than 30 United States geographic areas. Cohort assignment in the prospective study relied on participant-reported clinical history from a screening survey and a study questionnaire. Recovered participants in ImmuneRACE Cohort 3 were defined by two consecutive negative NP/OP PCR tests, clearance by a healthcare professional, or resolution of symptoms. In the prospective study, mobile phlebotomists collected whole blood, serum and a nasopharyngeal or oropharyngeal swab from each participant. Prospective study participants could optionally give additional blood draws and questionnaires over an approximately 2-month period. Before DNA extraction, prospective study blood samples were shipped either frozen or at room temperature. On this clone: Its antigen has not been determined. Per-base qualities were not stored, and no clone one base away is much larger. This specimen includes other DNA sequences encoding the same CDR3.

Overall study outcomes, separate from this receptor: The amount of clinical and demographic metadata varied by source and participant and was provided uncurated.

The sequence came from a man in his sixties who had recovered from COVID-19. The sequence links TRBV19 to TRBJ2-7; 10 bases in the middle match TRBD2. Sequenced sample: PBMCs or T cells enriched from blood (not recorded which). The CDR3 reads CASSISGRAYEQYF. The nucleotide sequence reads TGTGCCAGTAGTATCAGCGGGAGGGCATACGAGCAGTACTTC.